This note documents a single TCR beta chain sequence. Its specificity is unknown. Germline V lookup: CDR1 SGHDN, CDR2 FVKESK. Trimming took 7 bases from V and 5 from J, leaving 23 bases between them. The CDR3 runs to 16 residues. Each TCR library used approximately 500 ng of total RNA and a linear amplification protocol. TCRdb processed the reads anew with MiXCR; each CDR3 protein has one entry. The sample holds around 180,000 distinct CDR3 sequences, about 76% seen once. The data belong to a study of healthy donors' naive CD4 and CD8 T cells. General study results and limits: Negatively charged CDR3s marked CD8+ lineage; positively charged CDR3s marked CD4+ lineage.

This TCR was recovered from a pool of human donors in good health; the sample pools cells from several healthy donors. Sequencing was carried out using naive CD4+ and CD8+ T cells sorted from blood, pooled from several donors. This rearrangement joins TRBV14 to TRBJ2-5; D gene uncertain. The CDR3 DNA reads TGTGCCAGCACCCAGATCTGCCAGAAGTCTAATGAGACCCAGTACTTC. This gives the protein CASTQICQKSNETQYF.